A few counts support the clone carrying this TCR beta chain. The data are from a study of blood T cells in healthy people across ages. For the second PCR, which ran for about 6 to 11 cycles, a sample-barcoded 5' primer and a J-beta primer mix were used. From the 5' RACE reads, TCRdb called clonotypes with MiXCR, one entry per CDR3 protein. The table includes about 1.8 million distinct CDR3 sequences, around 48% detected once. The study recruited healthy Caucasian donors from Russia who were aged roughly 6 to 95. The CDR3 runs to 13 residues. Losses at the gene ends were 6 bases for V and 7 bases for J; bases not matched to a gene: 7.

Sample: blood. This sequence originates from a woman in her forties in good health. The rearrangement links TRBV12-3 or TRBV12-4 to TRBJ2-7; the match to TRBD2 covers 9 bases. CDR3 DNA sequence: TGTGCCAGCAGAATAGCGGGGGTGGGGGAGCAGTACTTC. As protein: CASRIAGVGEQYF.